A single sample is the source of the 19 T cell receptor beta chains below, sequenced in a study of T cells in Graves' hyperthyroidism and ophthalmopathy. Regions amplified from RNA transcripts were the TCR beta CDR3 regions. The TCR CDR3 was amplified in a first-round RT-PCR using the HTBI primer set. MiXCR was run by TCRdb on the multiplex PCR reads, yielding one entry per CDR3 protein. The sample yields about 290,000 distinct CDR3 sequences, 13% seen once. The sequenced sample consisted of blood. Source of these receptors: a woman in her 30s with Graves' hyperthyroidism that later progressed to Graves' ophthalmopathy.

This clonotype was counted ten times or more. This chain uses TRBV28 with TRBJ2-4; D gene ambiguous. V gave up 0 bases and J gave up 0 bases, with 12 bases separating them. This CDR3 is built from 17 residues. Germline V gene lookup returns CDR1 MDHEN and CDR2 SYDVKM. The CDR3 region is CASSLWAGSIAKNIQYF. CDR3 nucleotides: TGTGCCAGCAGTTTATGGGCCGGCAGTATAGCCAAAAACATTCAGTACTTC.

The chain is built from TRBV7-8 and TRBJ2-5, with D uncertain. This CDR3 region has 15 residues. The germline V and J ends were trimmed by 3 bases and 3 bases, with 14 bases remaining between them. Germline V lookup: CDR1 SGHVS, CDR2 FQNEAQ. The CDR3 sequence: CASSFLAPQEETQYF. CDR3 nucleotides: TGTGCCAGCAGCTTTTTGGCCCCGCAGGAAGAGACCCAGTACTTC. Drawing the rest from reference TRBV7-8 and TRBJ2-5, the complete variable domain is GAGVSQSPRYKVAKRGQDVALRCDPISGHVSLFWYQQALGQGPEFLTYFQNEAQLDKSGLPSDRFFAERPEGSVSTLKIQRTQQEDSAVYLCASSFLAPQEETQYFGPGTRLLVL.

In this sample, this clonotype turned up many times. This chain joins TRBV7-3 and TRBJ2-2; tentatively, D is TRBD2 (6 bases). The length of the CDR3 is 16 residues. CDR1 and CDR2 (germline): SGHTA, FQGTGA. V was shortened by 2 bases and J by 4 bases, with 14 bases between the two germline ends. This CDR3 is CASSLLGSVGTGELFF. Here the CDR3 DNA reads TGTGCCAGCAGCTTACTCGGGAGCGTTGGCACCGGGGAGCTGTTTTTT.

The chain combines TRBV3-2 with TRBJ2-6; the table's D gene call, TRBD1, was not cross checked with the DNA. TRBV3-2 is a documented pseudogene. The CDR3 sequence is 19 residues long. The CDR3 DNA reads as TGTGCCAGCAGCCCGTCCCGGACAGGAGCTAACTCTGGGGCCAACGTCCTGACTTTC. Protein: CASSPSRTGANSGANVLTF.

This clonotype was found many times. This chain connects TRBV7-9 to TRBJ1-4; 8 nucleotides align to TRBD1. Germline V gives CDR1 SEHNR, CDR2 FQNEAQ (reference sequence). The CDR3 totals 15 residues. V lost 7 bases to trimming and J lost 0 bases; unmatched junction nucleotides: 4. CDR3 sequence: CASTGQAPTNEKLFF. In nucleotides, the CDR3 is TGTGCCAGCACGGGACAGGCCCCAACTAATGAAAAACTGTTTTTT.

At least ten counts were recorded for this clonotype. J is TRBJ1-3 and V is TRBV7-2, with D uncertain. The CDR3 has 16 amino acids. Germline CDR1 and CDR2: SGHTA and FQGNSA. With 1 base removed from V and 4 bases from J, the gap between germline ends came to 14 bases. CDR3 protein: CASSLGPGLSGNTIYF. The CDR3 region has the DNA TGTGCCAGCAGCTTAGGTCCGGGGTTATCCGGAAACACCATATATTTT.

This clonotype was seen repeatedly, ten times or more. The gene calls are TRBV20-1 and TRBJ2-1; 12 nucleotides agree with TRBD2. The CDR3 extends over 15 amino acids. Germline assignment: CDR1 DFQATT and CDR2 SNEGSKA (reference sequence). The CDR3: CRTGTSGLSYNEQFF. CDR3 sequence (DNA): TGCAGGACGGGGACTAGCGGGTTATCCTACAATGAGCAGTTCTTC.

On this clonotype: One junction end does not reproduce the germline sequence, and a read error may be involved. This chain connects TRBV6-1 to TRBJ2-1; D is perhaps TRBD2 (6 bases). The CDR3 length is 15 residues. Germline assignment: CDR1 MNHNS and CDR2 SASEGT. CDR3 sequence reads: CASRGSPGEYTEPFF. CDR3 sequence (DNA): TGTGCCAGCAGAGGGAGTCCGGGGGAGTACACTGAGCCGTTCTTC.

This sequence joins TRBV28 and TRBJ2-5; perhaps D is TRBD1 or TRBD2 (5 bases each). The CDR3 spans 15 residues. Germline-derived CDR1 and CDR2 are MDHEN and SYDVKM. Trimming removed 2 bases from V and 4 bases from J, with 14 bases in between. Written as DNA, the CDR3 is TGTGCCAGCAGTTTACCAGAGGGGTTGGGAGAGACCCAGTACTTC. This codes for CASSLPEGLGETQYF.

This clonotype was counted ten times or more. This chain uses TRBV19 with TRBJ2-6, with 7 bases aligning to TRBD1. Germline-derived CDR1 and CDR2 are LNHDA and SQIVND (reference sequence). CDR3 length equals 15 residues. V shed 8 bases, J shed 4 bases, and the junction held 8 bases outside the gene matches. The chain's CDR3 is CASHNRGAGANVLTF. In nucleotides, the CDR3 is TGTGCCAGTCATAACAGGGGTGCGGGGGCCAACGTCCTGACTTTC. The variable domain in full, completed from reference TRBV19 and TRBJ2-6, reads DGGITQSPKYLFRKEGQNVTLSCEQNLNHDAMYWYRQDPGQGLRLIYYSQIVNDFQKGDIAEGYSVSREKKESFPLTVTSAQKNPTAFYLCASHNRGAGANVLTFGAGSRLTVL.

This clonotype was detected many times. This rearrangement joins TRBV27 to TRBJ1-5, with TRBD1 matching 7 bases. The CDR3 is 15 amino acids. The ends lost 3 bases at V and 4 bases at J; junction bases unmatched: 6. CDR1 MNHEY and CDR2 SMNVEV come from the germline V gene (reference sequence). This CDR3 is CASSFMQGGNQPQHF. Written as DNA, the CDR3 is TGTGCCAGCAGTTTCATGCAGGGGGGGAATCAGCCCCAGCATTTT.

This clonotype was seen at least ten times. The rearrangement joins TRBV7-2 to TRBJ2-1; TRBD1 agrees at 9 bases. Germline loops: CDR1 SGHTA, CDR2 FQGNSA. Losses at the gene ends were 3 bases for V and 9 bases for J; bases not matched to a gene: 3. There are 13 residues in the CDR3. As DNA, the CDR3 is TGTGCCAGCAGCTTGGGGACAGGGAGTGAGCAGTTCTTC. Its protein is CASSLGTGSEQFF.

Details on this clonotype: A much more abundant neighbour one base away suggests this may be a read error. The V call is TRBV2, the J call TRBJ2-3; 10 bases are shared with TRBD2. The length of the CDR3 is 14 residues. CDR1 SNHLY and CDR2 FYNNEI come from the germline V gene. With 8 bases clipped from V and 1 base from J, the junction kept 3 bases outside the gene matches. This CDR3 is CASQGLAGTDTQYF. DNA for the CDR3: TGTGCCAGCCAAGGACTAGCGGGCACAGATACGCAGTATTTT.

Comments on this clonotype: A much larger clone differs from this one at a single base, so this may be a read error. The chain uses TRBV6-1 and TRBJ2-2, with D possibly TRBD2 on 6 matching bases. Germline-derived CDR1 and CDR2 are MNHNS and SASEGT. The length of the CDR3 is 18 residues. The CDR3 DNA reads as TGTGCCAGCAGCGAGGCAGGGAAACGACTAGGAGACACCGGGGAGCCGTTTTTT. Translating gives CASSEAGKRLGDTGEPFF.

Ten or more counts support this clonotype. The chain combines TRBV20-1 with TRBJ1-5, with TRBD1 matching over 8 bases. Germline V gene lookup returns CDR1 DFQATT and CDR2 SNEGSKA (reference sequence). J was trimmed by 3 bases and V by 6 bases; bases with no gene match: 16. The CDR3 sequence is 17 residues long. The CDR3 loop is CSAPVYGQGAANQPQHF. The CDR3 nucleotides read TGCAGTGCGCCGGTCTACGGACAGGGAGCGGCCAATCAGCCCCAGCATTTT.

Ten or more counts support this clonotype. This sequence joins TRBV7-9 and TRBJ2-7; D is perhaps TRBD1 (5 bases). The ends were cut back, 1 base at V and 7 bases at J, with 14 bases in the middle. The germline V gene encodes CDR1 SEHNR and CDR2 FQNEAQ (reference sequence). The CDR3 loop spans 14 amino acids. CDR3 amino acids: CASSLGGSSGEQYF. The CDR3 DNA is TGTGCCAGCAGCTTAGGGGGCAGTTCTGGGGAGCAGTACTTC.

This clonotype was counted ten times or more. The chain carries TRBV6-2 or TRBV6-3 and TRBJ2-1, with 11 bases lining up with TRBD2. This CDR3 is 16 amino acids long. The trim removed 8 bases at V and 9 bases at J, leaving 15 bases unmatched. Germline CDR1 reads MNHEY; CDR2 reads SVGEGT. CDR3 protein: CASGDSGRAFTGEQFF. DNA of the CDR3: TGTGCCAGCGGGGATAGCGGGAGGGCCTTTACCGGTGAGCAGTTCTTC.

This clonotype was counted a few times. The chain uses TRBV4-3 and TRBJ2-7; TRBD2 agrees at 9 bases. CDR1 LGHNA and CDR2 YSLEER come from the germline V gene. V gave up 0 bases and J gave up 7 bases; unmatched junction bases: 10. The CDR3 has 16 residues. Here the CDR3 DNA reads TGCGCCAGCAGCCAAGATCCTAGCGGGGATTTGTGGGAGCAGTACTTC. It is translated as CASSQDPSGDLWEQYF.

This clonotype was seen ten or more times. This chain uses TRBV7-3 with TRBJ2-1; 12 bases match TRBD2. With 5 bases clipped from V and 5 bases from J, the junction kept 7 bases outside the gene matches. Germline CDR1 and CDR2: SGHTA and FQGTGA. This CDR3 is 16 amino acids long. In nucleotides, the CDR3 is TGTGCCAGCAGCGCGTCCGGGACTAGCGGGCACAATGAGCAGTTCTTC. The encoded protein is CASSASGTSGHNEQFF.